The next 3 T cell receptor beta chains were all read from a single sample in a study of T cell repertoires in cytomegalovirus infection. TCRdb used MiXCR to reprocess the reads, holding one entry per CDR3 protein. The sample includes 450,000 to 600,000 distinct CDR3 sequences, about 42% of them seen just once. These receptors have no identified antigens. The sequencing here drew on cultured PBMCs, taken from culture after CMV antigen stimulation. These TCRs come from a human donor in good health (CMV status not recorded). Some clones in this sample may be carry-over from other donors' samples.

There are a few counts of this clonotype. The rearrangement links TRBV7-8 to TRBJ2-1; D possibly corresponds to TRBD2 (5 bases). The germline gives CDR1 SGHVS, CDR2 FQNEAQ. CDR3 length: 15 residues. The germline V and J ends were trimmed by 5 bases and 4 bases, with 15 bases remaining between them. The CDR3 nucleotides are TGTGCCAGCAGCGAGGTTGACGGGGTATACAATGAGCAGTTCTTC. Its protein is CASSEVDGVYNEQFF.

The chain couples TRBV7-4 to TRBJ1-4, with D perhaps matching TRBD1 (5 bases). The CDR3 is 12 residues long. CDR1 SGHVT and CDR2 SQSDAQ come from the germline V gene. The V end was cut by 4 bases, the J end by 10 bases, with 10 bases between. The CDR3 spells CASSSQGGKLFF. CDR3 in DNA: TGTGCCAGCAGCTCCCAGGGTGGAAAACTGTTTTTT.

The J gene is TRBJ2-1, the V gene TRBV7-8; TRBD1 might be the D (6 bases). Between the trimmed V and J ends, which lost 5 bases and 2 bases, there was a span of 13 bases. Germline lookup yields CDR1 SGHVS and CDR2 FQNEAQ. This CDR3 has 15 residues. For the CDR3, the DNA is TGTGCCAGCAGCGTGATGGGGGCCCCCTACAATGAGCAGTTCTTC. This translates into CASSVMGAPYNEQFF.